Shown below are 5 T cell receptor beta chains from a single sample sequenced in a study of shared clonotypes between healthy human individuals. Profiled with immunoSEQ multiplex PCR; TCRdb holds only in-frame clones, not every one. The table includes some 240,000 clones, about 69% detected once. Sample: memory CD4+ T cells sorted from blood. The subset was: CD45RA-negative fraction. The receptor source for this set is a man aged 25-40 years in good health.

This chain uses TRBV7-9 with TRBJ1-4; D gene uncertain. Trimming stripped 3 bases from V and 0 bases from J, with 8 bases between. Germline V lookup: CDR1 SEHNR, CDR2 FQNEAQ (reference sequence). This CDR3 is 15 amino acids long. CDR3 sequence: CASSLDGSTNEKLFF. The CDR3 nucleotides are TGTGCCAGCAGCTTGGACGGGTCAACTAATGAAAAACTGTTTTTT.

The chain links TRBV7-9 to TRBJ1-4, with a tentative D call TRBD1 (6 bases). The V and J ends lost 5 bases and 5 bases respectively, with 15 bases between them. CDR1 and CDR2 from the germline V gene are SEHNR and FQNEAQ (reference sequence). CDR3 length: 15 residues. CDR3 amino acids: CASSADRGQNEKLFF. CDR3 nucleotides: TGTGCCAGCAGCGCCGACAGAGGACAGAATGAAAAACTGTTTTTT.

This clone has more than one count but fewer than ten. This chain uses TRBV5-1 with TRBJ2-2; D assignment may be TRBD1 or TRBD2 (5 bases each). The CDR3 contains 14 residues. CDR1 and CDR2 from the germline V gene are SGHRS and YFSETQ. V was shortened by 0 bases and J by 6 bases, with 9 bases between the two germline ends. The CDR3 region has the DNA TGCGCCAGCAGCTTGGGAGGGGCGTCCGGGGAGCTGTTTTTT. It specifies CASSLGGASGELFF.

In its sample, this clone was seen a few times. The chain joins TRBV5-6 to TRBJ2-2; D remains ambiguous. V was cut by 0 bases and J by 4 bases, with 4 bases left in between. Germline lookup yields CDR1 SGHDT and CDR2 YYEEEE. CDR3 size: 13 residues. Here the CDR3 DNA reads TGTGCCAGCAGCTTGGATGGCACCGGGGAGCTGTTTTTT. Translation: CASSLDGTGELFF.

The chain employs TRBV25-1 and TRBJ1-2; unclear D gene. V was cut by 8 bases and J by 7 bases, with 8 bases left in between. The CDR3 totals 10 residues. Germline CDR1 is MGHDK and CDR2 is SYGVNS. The CDR3 reads CASAGVGYTF. The CDR3 nucleotides are TGTGCCAGCGCCGGGGTTGGCTACACCTTC.